The clone carrying this TCR beta chain was detected only once. Its antigen is as yet unknown. The sample originates from a study of cytomegalovirus exposure and HLA in healthy donors. The repertoire was sequenced with immunoSEQ multiplex PCR; TCRdb's copy has only in-frame clones and lacks some. The sample lists some 350,000 clones, 75% to 90% occurring once. Study-level points and caveats: CMV antigen specificity of three CMV-associated chains was confirmed in vitro. The authors listed approximately 160 TCR beta chains as cytomegalovirus-associated.

V shed 5 bases and J shed 7 bases, with 7 bases lying between them. This CDR3 contains 11 residues. Germline V CDR1 and CDR2: SGHRS, YFSETQ. This receptor was obtained from a woman under 40 in good health and CMV-seropositive. Sequencing was performed on PBMCs. The J gene is TRBJ1-5, the V gene TRBV5-1; no definite D call. The CDR3 here is CASRIGQPQHF. The CDR3 nucleotides are TGCGCCAGCAGAATAGGGCAGCCCCAGCATTTT.